This TCR beta chain was obtained from a study of T cell responses to AZD1222 COVID-19 vaccine. Per the germline V gene, CDR1 is MNHEY and CDR2 is SVGAGI. J was trimmed by 10 bases and V by 8 bases; bases with no gene match: 8. This CDR3 has 12 residues. Profiling relied on immunoSEQ multiplex PCR, and the TCRdb table lists in-frame clones only, not all of them. The data show 100,000 to 130,000 clones, about nine tenths seen once. This clonotype was sampled from an adult who received the AZD1222 COVID-19 vaccine. This rearrangement joins TRBV6-5 to TRBJ2-1; 7 bases are a match to TRBD2. The sequenced sample was peripheral blood, obtained 28 days after the second AZD1222 dose. For the CDR3, the DNA is TGTGCCAGCTCGCGGGAGTTAGGAGAGCAGTTCTTC. This sequence encodes CASSRELGEQFF.